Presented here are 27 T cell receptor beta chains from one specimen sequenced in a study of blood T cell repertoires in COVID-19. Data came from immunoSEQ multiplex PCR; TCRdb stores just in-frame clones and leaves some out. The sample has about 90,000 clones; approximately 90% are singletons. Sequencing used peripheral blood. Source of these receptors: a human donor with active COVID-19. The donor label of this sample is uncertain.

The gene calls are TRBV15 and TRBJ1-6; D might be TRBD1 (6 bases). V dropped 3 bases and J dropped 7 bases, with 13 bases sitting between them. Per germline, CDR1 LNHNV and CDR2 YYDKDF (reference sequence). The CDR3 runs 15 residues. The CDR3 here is CATSRGRGANSPLHF. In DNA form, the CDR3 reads TGTGCCACCAGCAGGGGACGGGGGGCAAATTCACCCCTCCACTTT.

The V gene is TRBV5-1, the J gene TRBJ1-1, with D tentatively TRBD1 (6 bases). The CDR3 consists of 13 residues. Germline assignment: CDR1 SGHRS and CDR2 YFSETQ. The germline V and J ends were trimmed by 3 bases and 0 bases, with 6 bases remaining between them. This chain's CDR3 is CASSWDMNTEAFF. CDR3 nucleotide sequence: TGCGCCAGCAGCTGGGACATGAACACTGAAGCTTTCTTT.

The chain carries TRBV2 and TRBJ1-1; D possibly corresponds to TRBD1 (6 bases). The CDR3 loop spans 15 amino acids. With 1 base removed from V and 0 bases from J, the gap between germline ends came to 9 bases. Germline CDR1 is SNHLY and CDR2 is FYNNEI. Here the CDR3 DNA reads TGTGCCAGCAGTGAAGGCCCAGGGGTGAACACTGAAGCTTTCTTT. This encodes CASSEGPGVNTEAFF. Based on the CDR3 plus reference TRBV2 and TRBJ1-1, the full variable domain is EPEVTQTPSHQVTQMGQEVILRCVPISNHLYFYWYRQILGQKVEFLVSFYNNEISEKSEIFDDQFSVERPDGSNFTLKIRSTKLEDSAMYFCASSEGPGVNTEAFFGQGTRLTVV.

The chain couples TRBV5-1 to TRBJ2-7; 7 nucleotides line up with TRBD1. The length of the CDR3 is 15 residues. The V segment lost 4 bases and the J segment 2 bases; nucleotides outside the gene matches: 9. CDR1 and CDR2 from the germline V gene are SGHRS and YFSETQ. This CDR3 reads CASSPWSGTAYEQYF. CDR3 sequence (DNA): TGCGCCAGCAGCCCATGGTCCGGGACAGCCTACGAGCAGTACTTC. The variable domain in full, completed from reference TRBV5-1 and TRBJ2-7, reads KAGVTQTPRYLIKTRGQQVTLSCSPISGHRSVSWYQQTPGQGLQFLFEYFSETQRNKGNFPGRFSGRQFSNSRSEMNVSTLELGDSALYLCASSPWSGTAYEQYFGPGTRLTVT.

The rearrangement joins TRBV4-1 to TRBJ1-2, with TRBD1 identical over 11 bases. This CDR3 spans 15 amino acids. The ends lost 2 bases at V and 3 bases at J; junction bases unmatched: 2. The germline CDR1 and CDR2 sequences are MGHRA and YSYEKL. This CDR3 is CASSQRTGGDYGYTF. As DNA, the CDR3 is TGCGCCAGCAGCCAAAGGACAGGGGGCGACTATGGCTACACCTTC.

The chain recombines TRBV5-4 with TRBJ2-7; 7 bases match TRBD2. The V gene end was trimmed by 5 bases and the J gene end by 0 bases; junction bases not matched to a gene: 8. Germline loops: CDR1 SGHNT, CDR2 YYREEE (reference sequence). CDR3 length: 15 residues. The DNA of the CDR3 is TGTGCCAGCAGACCTGGACTAGTTAGCTCCTACGAGCAGTACTTC. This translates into CASRPGLVSSYEQYF.

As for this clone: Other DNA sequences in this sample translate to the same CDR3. The CDR3 region has the DNA TGCGCCAGCAGCCCCGGGACAGGGGGTGAGACCCAGTACTTC. Its protein product is CASSPGTGGETQYF. V usage is TRBV5-1 and J usage is TRBJ2-5, with 11 bases identical to TRBD1. J gave up 5 bases and V 4 bases, and 4 bases lay outside the gene matches. Per the germline V gene, CDR1 is SGHRS and CDR2 is YFSETQ. This CDR3 comprises 14 residues. Based on the CDR3 plus reference TRBV5-1 and TRBJ2-5, the full variable domain is KAGVTQTPRYLIKTRGQQVTLSCSPISGHRSVSWYQQTPGQGLQFLFEYFSETQRNKGNFPGRFSGRQFSNSRSEMNVSTLELGDSALYLCASSPGTGGETQYFGPGTRLLVL.

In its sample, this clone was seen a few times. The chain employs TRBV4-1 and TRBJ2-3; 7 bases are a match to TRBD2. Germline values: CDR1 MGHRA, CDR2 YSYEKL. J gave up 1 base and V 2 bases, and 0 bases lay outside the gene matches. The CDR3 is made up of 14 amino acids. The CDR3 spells CASSQSGGTDTQYF. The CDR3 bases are TGCGCCAGCAGCCAAAGCGGGGGCACAGATACGCAGTATTTT.

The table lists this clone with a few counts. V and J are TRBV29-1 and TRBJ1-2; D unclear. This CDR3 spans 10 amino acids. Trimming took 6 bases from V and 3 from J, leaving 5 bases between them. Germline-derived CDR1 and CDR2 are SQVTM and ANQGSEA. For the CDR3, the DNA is TGCAGCGTGGAGGACTATGGCTACACCTTC. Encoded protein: CSVEDYGYTF.

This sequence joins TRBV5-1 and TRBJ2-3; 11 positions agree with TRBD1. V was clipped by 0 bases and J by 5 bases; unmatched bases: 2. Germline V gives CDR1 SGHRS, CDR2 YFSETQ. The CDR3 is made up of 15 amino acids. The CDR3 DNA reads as TGCGCCAGCAGCTTGGCGGACAGGGGGCTAGATACGCAGTATTTT. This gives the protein CASSLADRGLDTQYF.

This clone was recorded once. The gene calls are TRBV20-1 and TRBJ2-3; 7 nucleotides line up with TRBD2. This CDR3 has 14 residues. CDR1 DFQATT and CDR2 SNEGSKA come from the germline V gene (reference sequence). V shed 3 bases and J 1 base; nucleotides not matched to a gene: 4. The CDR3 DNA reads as TGCAGTGCTAGTTGGGGGGGTCGCACAGATACGCAGTATTTT. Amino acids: CSASWGGRTDTQYF.

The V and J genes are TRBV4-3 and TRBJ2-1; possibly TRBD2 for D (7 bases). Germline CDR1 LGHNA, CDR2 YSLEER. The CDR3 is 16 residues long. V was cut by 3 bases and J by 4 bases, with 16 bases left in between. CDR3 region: CASSQEQGGGYNEQFF. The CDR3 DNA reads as TGCGCCAGCAGCCAGGAACAGGGCGGGGGTTACAATGAGCAGTTCTTC.

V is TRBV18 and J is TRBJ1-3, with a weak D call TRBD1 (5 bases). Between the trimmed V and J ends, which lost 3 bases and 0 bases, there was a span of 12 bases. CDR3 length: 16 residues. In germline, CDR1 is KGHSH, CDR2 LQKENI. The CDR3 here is CASSPLDSSSGNTIYF. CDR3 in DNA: TGTGCCAGCTCACCCCTAGACAGTAGCTCTGGAAACACCATATATTTT.

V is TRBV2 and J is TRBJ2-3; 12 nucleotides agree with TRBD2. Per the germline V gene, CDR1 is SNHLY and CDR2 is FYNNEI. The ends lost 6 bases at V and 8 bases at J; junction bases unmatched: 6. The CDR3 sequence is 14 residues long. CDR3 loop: CASRGLAGPVTQYF. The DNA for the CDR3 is TGTGCCAGCAGGGGACTAGCGGGCCCGGTTACGCAGTATTTT.

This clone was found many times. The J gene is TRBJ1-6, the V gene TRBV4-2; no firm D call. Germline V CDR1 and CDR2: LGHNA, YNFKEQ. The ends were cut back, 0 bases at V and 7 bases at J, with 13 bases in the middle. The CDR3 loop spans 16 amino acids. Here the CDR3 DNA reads TGTGCCAGCAGCCAAGATTACCAGGCAGCCAATTCACCCCTCCACTTT. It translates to CASSQDYQAANSPLHF.

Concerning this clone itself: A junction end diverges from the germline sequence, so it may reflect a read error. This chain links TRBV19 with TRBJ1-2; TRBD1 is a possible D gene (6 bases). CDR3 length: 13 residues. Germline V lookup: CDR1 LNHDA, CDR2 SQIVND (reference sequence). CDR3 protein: CANSERGWSGYTF. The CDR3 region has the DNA TGTGCCAATAGTGAAAGGGGGTGGAGTGGCTACACCTTC.

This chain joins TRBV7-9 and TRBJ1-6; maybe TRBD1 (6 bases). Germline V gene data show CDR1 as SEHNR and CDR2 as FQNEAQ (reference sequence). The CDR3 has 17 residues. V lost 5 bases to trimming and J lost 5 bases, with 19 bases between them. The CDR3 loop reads CASSPLLDRLNNSPLHF. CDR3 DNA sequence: TGTGCCAGCAGCCCCCTTCTTGACAGGTTGAATAATTCACCCCTCCACTTT.

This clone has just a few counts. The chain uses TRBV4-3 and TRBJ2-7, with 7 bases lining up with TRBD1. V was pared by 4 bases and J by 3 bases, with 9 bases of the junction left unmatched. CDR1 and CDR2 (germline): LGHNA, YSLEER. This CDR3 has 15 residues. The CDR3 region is CASSPSNDRVYEQYF. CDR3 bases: TGCGCCAGCAGCCCGTCAAATGACAGGGTCTACGAGCAGTACTTC.

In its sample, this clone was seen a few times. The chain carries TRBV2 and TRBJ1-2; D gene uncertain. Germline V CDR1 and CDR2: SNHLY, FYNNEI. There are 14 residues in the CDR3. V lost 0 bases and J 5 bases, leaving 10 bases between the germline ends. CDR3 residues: CASSEASGSYGYTF. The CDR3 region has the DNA TGTGCCAGCAGTGAAGCGTCGGGATCTTATGGCTACACCTTC. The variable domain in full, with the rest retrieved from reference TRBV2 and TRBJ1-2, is EPEVTQTPSHQVTQMGQEVILRCVPISNHLYFYWYRQILGQKVEFLVSFYNNEISEKSEIFDDQFSVERPDGSNFTLKIRSTKLEDSAMYFCASSEASGSYGYTFGSGTRLTVV.

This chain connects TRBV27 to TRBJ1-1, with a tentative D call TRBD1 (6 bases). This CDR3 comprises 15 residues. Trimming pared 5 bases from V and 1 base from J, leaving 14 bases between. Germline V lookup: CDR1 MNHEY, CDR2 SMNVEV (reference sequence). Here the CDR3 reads CASSLRDNPNTEAFF. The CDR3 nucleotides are TGTGCCAGCAGTCTCAGGGACAACCCGAACACTGAAGCTTTCTTT.

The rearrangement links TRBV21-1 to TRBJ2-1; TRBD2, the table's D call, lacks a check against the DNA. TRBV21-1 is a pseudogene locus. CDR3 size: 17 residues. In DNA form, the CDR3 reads TGTGCCAGCAGCAGGAGGTGTTCGTTACCCACCTACAATGAGCAGTTCTTC. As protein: CASSRRCSLPTYNEQFF.

CDR3 coding DNA: TGTGCCAGCAGTCCAGGCCTGGGACAGGGAGAGACCCAGTACTTC. Translating gives CASSPGLGQGETQYF. The chain links TRBV5-5 to TRBJ2-5, with 9 bases matching TRBD1. V shed 5 bases, J shed 4 bases, and the junction held 9 bases outside the gene matches. The CDR3 runs 15 residues. Germline V gives CDR1 SGHKS, CDR2 YYEKEE (reference sequence).

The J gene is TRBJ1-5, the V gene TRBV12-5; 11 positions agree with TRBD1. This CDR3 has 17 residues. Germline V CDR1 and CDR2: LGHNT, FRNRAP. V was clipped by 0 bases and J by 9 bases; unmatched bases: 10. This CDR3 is CASGLVGQGAMNWPQHF. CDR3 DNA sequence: TGTGCTAGTGGTTTGGTCGGACAGGGGGCGATGAATTGGCCCCAGCATTTT.

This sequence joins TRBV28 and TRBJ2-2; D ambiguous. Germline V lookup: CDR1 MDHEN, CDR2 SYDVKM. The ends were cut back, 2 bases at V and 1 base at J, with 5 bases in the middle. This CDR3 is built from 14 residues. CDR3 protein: CASSLVRNTGELFF. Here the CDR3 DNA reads TGTGCCAGCAGTTTAGTCCGGAACACCGGGGAGCTGTTTTTT.

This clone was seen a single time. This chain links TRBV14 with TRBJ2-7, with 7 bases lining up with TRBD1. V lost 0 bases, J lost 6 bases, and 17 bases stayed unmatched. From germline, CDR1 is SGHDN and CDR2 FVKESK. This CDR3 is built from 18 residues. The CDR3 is CASSQDSYWQTGHREQYF. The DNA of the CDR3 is TGTGCCAGCAGCCAAGATAGTTATTGGCAGACAGGGCATCGCGAGCAGTACTTC.

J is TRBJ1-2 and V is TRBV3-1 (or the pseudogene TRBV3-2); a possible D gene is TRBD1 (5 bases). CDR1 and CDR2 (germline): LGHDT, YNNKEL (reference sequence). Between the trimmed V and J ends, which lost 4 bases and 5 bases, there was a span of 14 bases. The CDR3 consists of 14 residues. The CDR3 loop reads CASSPQGIGYGYTF. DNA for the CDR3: TGTGCCAGCAGCCCTCAGGGAATAGGATATGGCTACACCTTC.

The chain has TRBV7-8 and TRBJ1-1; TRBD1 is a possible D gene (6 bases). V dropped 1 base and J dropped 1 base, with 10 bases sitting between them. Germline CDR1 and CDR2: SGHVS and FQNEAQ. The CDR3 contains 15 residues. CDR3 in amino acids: CASSLEVRGNTEAFF. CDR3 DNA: TGTGCCAGCAGCTTAGAGGTCAGGGGGAACACTGAAGCTTTCTTT.